This T cell receptor beta chain comes out of a study of blood T cell repertoires in COVID-19. Study overall: Collection of acute and convalescent COVID-19 samples took place in the United States, Italy and Spain. T cells, B-cell-depleted T cells, or PBMCs supplied cDNA or gDNA.

The germline CDR1 and CDR2 sequences are SNHLY and FYNNEI. The J segment lost 2 bases and the V segment lost 4 bases, leaving 8 bases of the junction unmatched. The CDR3 covers 16 residues. Original analysis: Reference gene primer amplification yielded estimated nucleated cell counts. TCRdb's table, derived via immunoSEQ multiplex PCR, lists solely in-frame clones and lacks some. That table supplies the V and J calls and clone size; D and trimming were determined from the DNA. Among 60,000 to 70,000 clones listed, about 82% were seen once. Input material: peripheral blood. V and J are TRBV2 and TRBJ2-3, with TRBD2 matching over 8 bases. The sequence was collected from a human donor in a cohort sampled during active COVID-19. The CDR3 coding sequence is TGTGCCAGCAGTGCGTTGTTAGCGGGGTCCACAGATACGCAGTATTTT. Encoded protein: CASSALLAGSTDTQYF.